This T cell receptor beta chain was documented in a study of T-cell memory formation after mild COVID-19. Looked up from germline, CDR1 is DFQATT and CDR2 is SNEGSKA (reference sequence). The CDR3 extends over 13 amino acids. Trimming removed 3 bases from V and 3 bases from J, with 11 bases in between. The sample holds a few counts of this clonotype. TCRdb called the 5' RACE reads again in MiXCR, with one record for every CDR3 protein. The sample holds around 140,000 distinct CDR3 sequences, about 5.5% seen once. This rearrangement joins TRBV20-1 to TRBJ1-1; the D gene is possibly TRBD1 (5 bases). Specimen: PBMCs or a T cell subset sorted from them (not recorded which). This receptor was identified in an adult woman who had mild COVID-19 (a few samples of this study predate the infection). Cell type and time point are not known. CDR3 DNA sequence: TGCAGTGCTAGCGGCAGGGTCGACACTGAAGCTTTCTTT. As protein: CSASGRVDTEAFF.